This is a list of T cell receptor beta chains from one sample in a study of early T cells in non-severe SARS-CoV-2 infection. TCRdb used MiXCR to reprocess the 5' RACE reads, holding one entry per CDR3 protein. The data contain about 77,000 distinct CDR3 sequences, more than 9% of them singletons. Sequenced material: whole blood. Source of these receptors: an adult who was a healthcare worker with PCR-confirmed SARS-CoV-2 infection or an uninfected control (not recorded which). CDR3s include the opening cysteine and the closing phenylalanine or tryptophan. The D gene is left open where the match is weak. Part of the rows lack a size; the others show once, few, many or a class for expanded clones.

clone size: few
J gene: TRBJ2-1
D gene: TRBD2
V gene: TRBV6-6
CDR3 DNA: TGTGCCAGCCTATCTAGCGGGAGACAATATGAGCAGTTCTTC
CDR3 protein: CASLSSGRQYEQFF

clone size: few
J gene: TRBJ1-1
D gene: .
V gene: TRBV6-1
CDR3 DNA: TGTGCCAGCAGACGGCGAGAAGCTTTCTTT
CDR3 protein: CASRRREAFF

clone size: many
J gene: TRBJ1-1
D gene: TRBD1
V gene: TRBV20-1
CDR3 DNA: TGCAGTGCTAGAGATATGGGGACAGGGGGAGAAGCTTTCTTT
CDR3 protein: CSARDMGTGGEAFF

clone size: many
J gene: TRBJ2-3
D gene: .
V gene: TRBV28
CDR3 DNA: TGTGCCGGAAGCAGCCTCAAGGTCACAGATACGCAGTATTTT
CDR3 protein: CAGSSLKVTDTQYF

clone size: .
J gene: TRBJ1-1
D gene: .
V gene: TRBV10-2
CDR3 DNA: TGCGCCAGCAGTGAAGGGTTGGTAGCTTTCTTT
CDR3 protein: CASSEGLVAFF

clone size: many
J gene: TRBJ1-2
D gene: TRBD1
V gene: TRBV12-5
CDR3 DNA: TGTGCTAGTGGTTCTGCGACAGGGTATGATGGCTACACCTTC
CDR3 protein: CASGSATGYDGYTF

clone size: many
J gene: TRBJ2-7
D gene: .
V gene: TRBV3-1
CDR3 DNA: TGTGCCAGCAGCCAAGCCCCGTTCTACGAGCAGTACTTC
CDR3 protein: CASSQAPFYEQYF

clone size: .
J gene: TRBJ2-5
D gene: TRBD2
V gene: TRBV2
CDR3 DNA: TGTGCCAGCAGTGCACTAGCGGGACCCCAAGAGACCCAGTACTTC
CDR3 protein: CASSALAGPQETQYF

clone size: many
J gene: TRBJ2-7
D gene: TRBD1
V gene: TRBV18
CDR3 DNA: TGTGCCAGCGCACCGGGACAGGCCAACGTCGAGCAGTACTTC
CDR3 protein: CASAPGQANVEQYF

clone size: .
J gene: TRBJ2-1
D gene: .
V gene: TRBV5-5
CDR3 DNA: TGTGCCAGCAGCTTGGGACCCAGCAATGAGCAGTTCTTC
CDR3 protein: CASSLGPSNEQFF

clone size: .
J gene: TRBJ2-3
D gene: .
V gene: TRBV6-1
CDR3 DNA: TGTGCCAGCAGTGAAGCCCCGGGGAGCTACACAGATACGCAGTATTTT
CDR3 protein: CASSEAPGSYTDTQYF

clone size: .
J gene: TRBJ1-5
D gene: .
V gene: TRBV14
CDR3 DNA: TGTGCCAGCAGCCAATCAGGGTCGGGGCAGCCCCAGCATTTT
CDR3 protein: CASSQSGSGQPQHF

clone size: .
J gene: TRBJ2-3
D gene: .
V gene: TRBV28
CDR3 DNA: TGTGCCAGCACCGCCAGGGTTCTGGCCACAGATACGCAGTATTTT
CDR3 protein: CASTARVLATDTQYF

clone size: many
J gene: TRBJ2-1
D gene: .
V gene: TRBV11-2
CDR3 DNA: TGTGCCAGCAGCATACAGGGACATGAGCAGTTCTTC
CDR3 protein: CASSIQGHEQFF

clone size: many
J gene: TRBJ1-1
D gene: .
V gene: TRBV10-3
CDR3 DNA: TGTGCCATCAGTGTGGTTCCGGGGAATGAAGCTTTCTTT
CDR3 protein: CAISVVPGNEAFF

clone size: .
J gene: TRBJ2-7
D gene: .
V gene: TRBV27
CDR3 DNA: TGTGCCAGCAGTCCGGTCCCACGCCTAGGGCCCTACGAGCAGTACTTC
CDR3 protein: CASSPVPRLGPYEQYF

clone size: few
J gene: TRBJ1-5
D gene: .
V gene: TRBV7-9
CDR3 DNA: TGTGCCAGCAGCTTGGGGGGCCAGCCCCAGCATTTT
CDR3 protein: CASSLGGQPQHF

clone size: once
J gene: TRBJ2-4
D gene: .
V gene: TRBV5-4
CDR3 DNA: TGTGCCAGCAGCCCCGGGGGGCGCGCCAAAAACATTCAGTACTTC
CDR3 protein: CASSPGGRAKNIQYF

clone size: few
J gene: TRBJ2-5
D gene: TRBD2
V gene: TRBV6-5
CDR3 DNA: TGTGCCAGCAGTACTAGCGGAGAGACCCAGTACTTC
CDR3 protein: CASSTSGETQYF

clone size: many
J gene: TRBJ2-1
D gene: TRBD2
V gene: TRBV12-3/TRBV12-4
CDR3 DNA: TGTGCCAGCAGTCTAGCGGGAGAGGCCCGAGAGCAGTTCTTC
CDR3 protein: CASSLAGEAREQFF

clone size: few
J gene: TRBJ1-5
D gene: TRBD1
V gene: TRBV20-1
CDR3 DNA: TGCAGTGCTACGGGACAGGGGATCAGCAATCAGCCCCAGCATTTT
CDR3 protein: CSATGQGISNQPQHF

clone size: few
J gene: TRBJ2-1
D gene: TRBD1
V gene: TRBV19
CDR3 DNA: TGTGCCAGTAAAAAAGACAGGGGACGAAATGAGCAGTTCTTC
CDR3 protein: CASKKDRGRNEQFF

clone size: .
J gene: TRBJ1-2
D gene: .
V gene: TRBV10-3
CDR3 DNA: TGTGCCATCAGTGAGTCGAACTTACAGGTCACCTTC
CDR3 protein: CAISESNLQVTF

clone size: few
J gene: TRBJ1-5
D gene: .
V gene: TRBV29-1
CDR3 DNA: TGCAGCGTTGCTGCCTCCAATAGCAATCAGCCCCAGCATTTT
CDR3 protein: CSVAASNSNQPQHF

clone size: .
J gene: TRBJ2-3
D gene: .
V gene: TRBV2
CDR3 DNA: TGTGCCAGCAGTGAAAGAGGGCTCACAGATACGCAGTATTTT
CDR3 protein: CASSERGLTDTQYF

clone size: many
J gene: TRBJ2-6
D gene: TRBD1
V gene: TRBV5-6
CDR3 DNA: TGTGCCAGCAGCCGGAGAACAGGGGCTGGGGCCAACGTCCTGACTTTC
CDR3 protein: CASSRRTGAGANVLTF

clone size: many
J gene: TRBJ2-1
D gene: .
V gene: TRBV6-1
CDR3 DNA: TGTGCCAGCAGCCCTCTCTCGAGACTCGCCAGCTATGAGCAGTTCTTC
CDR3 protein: CASSPLSRLASYEQFF

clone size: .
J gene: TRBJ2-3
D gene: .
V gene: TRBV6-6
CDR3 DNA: TGTGCCAGCTGCCCTTGGGCCACAGATACGCAGTATTTT
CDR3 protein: CASCPWATDTQYF

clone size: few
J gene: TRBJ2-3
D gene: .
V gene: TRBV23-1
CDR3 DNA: TGCGCCAGCAGTCAATCTTCATCGGGACCCAGCACAGATACGCAGTATTTT
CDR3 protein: CASSQSSSGPSTDTQYF

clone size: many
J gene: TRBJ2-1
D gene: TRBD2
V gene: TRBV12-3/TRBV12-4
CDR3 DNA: TGTGCCAGCAGTCCGGGACTAGCCTACAATGAGCAGTTCTTC
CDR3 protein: CASSPGLAYNEQFF

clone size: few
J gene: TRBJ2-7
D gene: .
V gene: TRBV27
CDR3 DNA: TGTGCCAGTTCACGGGGTTACGAGCAGTACTTC
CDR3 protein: CASSRGYEQYF